The rows below give T cell receptor beta chains drawn from one sample of a study of blood T cell repertoires in COVID-19. Profiled with immunoSEQ multiplex PCR; TCRdb holds only in-frame clones, not every one. The sample has more than 250,000 clones, about 92% seen once; the top ten hold 18%. Material: PBMCs or T cells enriched from blood (not recorded which). Receptor source: a woman in her 30s who had recovered from COVID-19. Both conserved end residues are part of each CDR3. The D gene is left open where the match is weak. Size is stated for part of the rows, as once, few or many counts, or as a class when the clone is expanded.

clone size,J gene,D gene,V gene,CDR3 DNA,CDR3 protein
-,TRBJ2-1,-,TRBV7-2,TGTGCCAGCAGAAAGCCCGGGATTTCCTACAATGAGCAGTTCTTC,CASRKPGISYNEQFF
-,TRBJ2-7,-,TRBV10-3,TGTGCCATCAGTGAGTCGGTTTTTAGTCCCGGCCAGGGCTTC,CAISESVFSPGQGF
-,TRBJ1-2,-,TRBV10-3,TGTGCCATCAGTGAAACAGGCTATGGCTACACCTTC,CAISETGYGYTF
-,TRBJ1-1,TRBD1,TRBV11-3,TGTGCCAGCAGACGAACCGGGACAGGGGGTTATGAAGCTTTCTTT,CASRRTGTGGYEAFF
-,TRBJ1-5,-,TRBV28,TGTGCCAGCAGTTTCGCACAGGCGAGAAATCAGCCCCAGCATTTT,CASSFAQARNQPQHF
-,TRBJ2-5,TRBD1,TRBV24-1,TGTGCCACCTCCGACAGGGTTGATGGAGAGACCCAGTACTTC,CATSDRVDGETQYF
once,TRBJ2-1,-,TRBV18,TGTGCCAGCTCACCCAGGGTCCATGAGCAGTTCTTC,CASSPRVHEQFF
-,TRBJ1-5,-,TRBV4-3,TGCGCCAGCAGCCTCGACAGGCATAGCAATCAGCCCCAGCATTTT,CASSLDRHSNQPQHF
-,TRBJ2-7,-,TRBV19,TGTGCCAGTAGTCCGTCAGGGGATTACGAGCAGTACTTC,CASSPSGDYEQYF
-,TRBJ1-5,-,TRBV6-5,TGTGCCAGCACTTCACAGAATTTTAGCAATCAGCCCCAGCATTTT,CASTSQNFSNQPQHF
-,TRBJ2-5,TRBD2,TRBV7-2,TGTGCCAGCAGGTTTAGCGGGGGGACCCAGTACTTC,CASRFSGGTQYF
-,TRBJ2-7,-,TRBV13,TGTGCCAGCAGCTTAAATTCTGTGGGGCTCGAGCAGTACTTC,CASSLNSVGLEQYF
-,TRBJ1-3,-,TRBV19,TGTGCCAGTAGTCCCCGCGGTAAGGTTGAAGGAAACACCATATATTTT,CASSPRGKVEGNTIYF
-,TRBJ1-2,TRBD1,TRBV6-5,TGTGCCAGCAGGGACAGGGGAAGTAGCTATGGCTACACCTTC,CASRDRGSSYGYTF
once,TRBJ2-2,TRBD2,TRBV19,TGTGCCAGTACCCGACGGGGGGGGACGAACACCGGGGAGCTGTTTTTT,CASTRRGGTNTGELFF
-,TRBJ1-1,-,TRBV28,TGTGCCAGCAGGTTAGGAGGCACTGAAGCTTTCTTT,CASRLGGTEAFF
-,TRBJ2-5,-,TRBV7-2,TGTGCCAGCAGCTTGTTCAGCCAAGAGACCCAGTACTTC,CASSLFSQETQYF
-,TRBJ1-1,TRBD1,TRBV7-8,TGTGCCAGCAGCCCGGGACAGGCCGGGTTGAACACTGAAGCTTTCTTT,CASSPGQAGLNTEAFF
-,TRBJ1-4,-,TRBV4-2,TGTGCCAGCAGCCAAGAGATGGCGGACAACGGTGAAAAACTGTTTTTT,CASSQEMADNGEKLFF
-,TRBJ2-4,TRBD2,TRBV6-5,TGTGCCAGCAGTCAACTAGCGGGGCCCAAAAACATTCAGTACTTC,CASSQLAGPKNIQYF
-,TRBJ1-1,-,TRBV18,TGTGCCAGCTCACCCCCAGGGGTGGGAAAGGAAGCTTTCTTT,CASSPPGVGKEAFF
-,TRBJ1-2,TRBD1,TRBV7-2,TGTGCCAGCAGCCCCGGGACAGGAGGGTACTATGGCTACACCTTC,CASSPGTGGYYGYTF
-,TRBJ2-7,-,TRBV9,TGTGCCAGCAGCGTAGAACAGGACTACGAGCAGTACTTC,CASSVEQDYEQYF
-,TRBJ2-6,-,TRBV19,TGTGCCAGTAATAGGCGGATCTCTGGGGCCAACGTCCTGACTTTC,CASNRRISGANVLTF
-,TRBJ2-7,TRBD2,TRBV4-2,TGTGCCAGCAGCCACGCGACTAGCGGGACCTTAGAGCAGTACTTC,CASSHATSGTLEQYF
-,TRBJ2-1,-,TRBV19,TGTGCCAGTAGTAATCCCTACTACAATGAGCAGTTCTTC,CASSNPYYNEQFF
-,TRBJ1-1,TRBD1,TRBV15,TGTGCCACCAGCAGAGCTGGCAGGGGGACTGAAGCTTTCTTT,CATSRAGRGTEAFF
-,TRBJ2-7,TRBD2,TRBV6-2/TRBV6-3,TGTGCCAGCAGCGGAGGGACTAGCGGGAGGGCCTACGAGCAGTACTTC,CASSGGTSGRAYEQYF
-,TRBJ1-5,-,TRBV5-6,TGTGCCAGCAGCTTGAGGGGGTTTTCAGGAGGCAATCAGCCCCAGCATTTT,CASSLRGFSGGNQPQHF
-,TRBJ2-7,-,TRBV2,TGTGCCAGCGTGCTTCAGGGGTTCCCCTACGAGCAGTACTTC,CASVLQGFPYEQYF
-,TRBJ1-5,-,TRBV9,TGTGCCAGCAGCCAAACACCTAATCAGCCCCAGCATTTT,CASSQTPNQPQHF
-,TRBJ1-5,-,TRBV18,TGTGCCAGCTCACCAGGGCAGCAGCCCCAGCATTTT,CASSPGQQPQHF
-,TRBJ2-7,-,TRBV6-5,TGTGCCAGCAGTACATCCTACGAGCAGTACTTC,CASSTSYEQYF
-,TRBJ1-2,-,TRBV7-2,TGTGCCAGCAGCTTAGCCTCGACTGAGGGCTATGGCTACACCTTC,CASSLASTEGYGYTF
-,TRBJ2-7,-,TRBV15,TGTGCCACCAGCGTCCCTGGGGGCGGGAGATTCTACGAGCAGTACTTC,CATSVPGGGRFYEQYF
-,TRBJ2-7,TRBD1,TRBV6-6,TGTGCCAGCAGAGGGACAGGGGGATACGAGCAGTACTTC,CASRGTGGYEQYF
-,TRBJ1-3,-,TRBV7-2,TGTGCCAGCAGCTTAGGGCATTACTCTGGAAACACCATATATTTT,CASSLGHYSGNTIYF
-,TRBJ1-1,-,TRBV28,TGTGCCAGCAGTCCGGGGAGCCCCATGAACACTGAAGCTTTCTTT,CASSPGSPMNTEAFF
-,TRBJ2-3,TRBD1,TRBV7-9,TGTGCCAGCAGCTCCGGGGGACAGGGGGCCACAGATACGCAGTATTTT,CASSSGGQGATDTQYF
-,TRBJ1-5,-,TRBV30,TGTGCCTGGAGTGTAAAGGTCAGGGTTAGCCAGCCCCAGCATTTT,CAWSVKVRVSQPQHF
-,TRBJ2-7,-,TRBV27,TGTGCCAGCAGGAGGAACCGGTGGAGCTACGAGCAGTACTTC,CASRRNRWSYEQYF